The 17 T cell receptor beta chains below come from one sample, sequenced in a study of OX40 agonist ivuxolimab in advanced cancers. The assay was immunoSEQ multiplex PCR, and TCRdb's table has in-frame clones only and misses some. The sample consists of about 32,000 clones, 84% of them appearing once. The sequences come from CD4+ or CD8+ T cells sorted from blood, collected in a trial of the OX40 agonist ivuxolimab. The receptors come from an adult with an advanced solid tumor such as melanoma, head and neck, liver or kidney cancer.

The V gene is TRBV9, the J gene TRBJ2-1; the D is unclear. V was pared by 3 bases and J by 0 bases, with 10 bases between. CDR1 is SGDLS, CDR2 YYNGEE, per germline. This CDR3 contains 15 residues. The CDR3 loop is CASSGWGSSYNEQFF. The CDR3 nucleotides are TGTGCCAGCAGCGGTTGGGGTAGCTCCTACAATGAGCAGTTCTTC.

The V gene is TRBV4-1, the J gene TRBJ1-5; D perhaps matches TRBD1 (5 bases). CDR1 is MGHRA and CDR2 is YSYEKL in the germline V gene. The CDR3 runs 15 residues. The V end was cut by 2 bases, the J end by 4 bases, with 12 bases between. The CDR3: CASSQWGEANQPQHF. For the CDR3, the DNA is TGCGCCAGCAGCCAATGGGGGGAGGCAAATCAGCCCCAGCATTTT.

This rearrangement joins TRBV2 to TRBJ2-7; maybe TRBD1 (6 bases). Germline CDR1 reads SNHLY; CDR2 reads FYNNEI. Trimming removed 3 bases from V and 0 bases from J, with 9 bases in between. CDR3 length equals 14 residues. CDR3: CASSDRGLSYEQYF. In DNA form, the CDR3 reads TGTGCCAGCAGTGACAGGGGTCTCTCCTACGAGCAGTACTTC. Looking up the rest from reference TRBV2 and TRBJ2-7 gives the full variable domain: EPEVTQTPSHQVTQMGQEVILRCVPISNHLYFYWYRQILGQKVEFLVSFYNNEISEKSEIFDDQFSVERPDGSNFTLKIRSTKLEDSAMYFCASSDRGLSYEQYFGPGTRLTVT.

The chain recombines TRBV19 with TRBJ2-7; maybe TRBD2 (5 bases). The CDR3 is made up of 15 amino acids. The V end lost 3 bases, the J end lost 0 bases, and 12 bases lay between the germline ends. Germline CDR1 LNHDA, CDR2 SQIVND (reference sequence). The DNA of the CDR3 is TGTGCCAGTAGTATCACGGGGTCTAGCTCCTACGAGCAGTACTTC. This codes for CASSITGSSSYEQYF.

The chain links TRBV5-5 to TRBJ1-1; 7 bases match TRBD1. This CDR3 has 14 amino acids. Germline assignment: CDR1 SGHKS and CDR2 YYEKEE (reference sequence). V shed 6 bases and J 5 bases; nucleotides not matched to a gene: 10. CDR3 nucleotide sequence: TGTGCCAGCATCGACGGAGGGGGCCATACTGAAGCTTTCTTT. Residues: CASIDGGGHTEAFF. Full variable domain (outside the CDR3, taken from reference TRBV5-5 and TRBJ1-1): DAGVTQSPTHLIKTRGQQVTLRCSPISGHKSVSWYQQVLGQGPQFIFQYYEKEERGRGNFPDRFSARQFPNYSSELNVNALLLGDSALYLCASIDGGGHTEAFFGQGTRLTVV.

The rearrangement joins TRBV4-1 to TRBJ2-7; D perhaps matches TRBD1 (5 bases). In germline, CDR1 is MGHRA, CDR2 YSYEKL. V was clipped by 4 bases and J by 0 bases, with 7 bases between them. The CDR3 covers 13 residues. The CDR3 sequence is CASSLQGSYEQYF. CDR3 sequence (DNA): TGCGCCAGCAGCCTTCAGGGCTCCTACGAGCAGTACTTC.

The rearrangement links TRBV5-1 to TRBJ2-2; 14 nucleotides agree with TRBD2. The germline gives CDR1 SGHRS, CDR2 YFSETQ. The V gene end was trimmed by 4 bases and the J gene end by 7 bases; junction bases not matched to a gene: 3. CDR3 size: 15 residues. As DNA, the CDR3 is TGCGCCAGCAGCCGCGGGACTAGCGGGGGCGGGGAGCTGTTTTTT. Translated: CASSRGTSGGGELFF. Complete variable domain (other parts from reference TRBV5-1 and TRBJ2-2): KAGVTQTPRYLIKTRGQQVTLSCSPISGHRSVSWYQQTPGQGLQFLFEYFSETQRNKGNFPGRFSGRQFSNSRSEMNVSTLELGDSALYLCASSRGTSGGGELFFGEGSRLTVL.

This clone has only a few counts. The V gene is TRBV30, the J gene TRBJ1-1, with D unresolved. The CDR3 is made up of 12 amino acids. Germline CDR1 is GTSNPN and CDR2 is SVGIG (reference sequence). The CDR3 bases are TGTGTCCGGAACGGTGAGAACACTGAAGCTTTCTTT. Translation: CVRNGENTEAFF.

This clone was observed a few times. The chain carries TRBV30 and TRBJ2-7; D unclear. Trimming cost V 2 bases and J 6 bases, with 8 bases left between them. CDR1 and CDR2 (germline): GTSNPN, SVGIG (reference sequence). This CDR3 is 11 amino acids long. CDR3 amino acids: CAWSPSAEQYF. The CDR3 DNA reads TGTGCCTGGAGTCCCTCGGCCGAGCAGTACTTC.

The chain links TRBV5-1 to TRBJ2-3, with D unresolved. The CDR3 sequence is 12 residues long. Germline V gene sequence: CDR1 SGHRS, CDR2 YFSETQ. The ends were cut back, 2 bases at V and 4 bases at J, with 5 bases in the middle. The CDR3 nucleotides read TGCGCCAGCAGCTTATTTTCAGATACGCAGTATTTT. It yields the protein CASSLFSDTQYF.

This clone has only one observation. The chain is built from TRBV28 and TRBJ2-3; 10 bases line up with TRBD2. The germline V gene has CDR1 MDHEN and CDR2 SYDVKM. The CDR3 loop spans 18 amino acids. V trimming: 7 bases; J trimming: 4 bases; junction bases outside the gene matches: 17. CDR3 sequence (DNA): TGTGCCAGCAACAGGAATGGAGCGGGGGGGCGGTTGGCAGATACGCAGTATTTT. Its protein product is CASNRNGAGGRLADTQYF. Complete variable domain (other parts from reference TRBV28 and TRBJ2-3): DVKVTQSSRYLVKRTGEKVFLECVQDMDHENMFWYRQDPGLGLRLIYFSYDVKMKEKGDIPEGYSVSREKKERFSLILESASTNQTSMYLCASNRNGAGGRLADTQYFGPGTRLTVL.

The genes are TRBV10-3 and TRBJ2-1; D possibly corresponds to TRBD2 (6 bases). CDR3 length: 14 residues. Germline V gene data show CDR1 as ENHRY and CDR2 as SYGVKD. V lost 2 bases, J lost 3 bases, and 8 bases lay in between. The CDR3 protein is CAISEGTDYNEQFF. CDR3 nucleotide sequence: TGTGCCATCAGTGAGGGGACTGACTACAATGAGCAGTTCTTC.

The gene calls are TRBV28 and TRBJ2-5, with 7 bases that match TRBD1. The CDR3 spans 16 residues. Germline CDR1 reads MDHEN; CDR2 reads SYDVKM. V lost 5 bases, J lost 5 bases, and 14 bases stayed unmatched. CDR3 sequence (DNA): TGTGCCAGCAGTCCGACAGGGTATGGTGACAGCGAGACCCAGTACTTC. Its translation: CASSPTGYGDSETQYF. The whole variable domain, filled in from reference TRBV28 and TRBJ2-5, reads DVKVTQSSRYLVKRTGEKVFLECVQDMDHENMFWYRQDPGLGLRLIYFSYDVKMKEKGDIPEGYSVSREKKERFSLILESASTNQTSMYLCASSPTGYGDSETQYFGPGTRLLVL.

This clone was recorded only once. The chain employs TRBV7-9 and TRBJ2-5; 8 bases match TRBD1. V lost 5 bases, J lost 2 bases, and 10 bases stayed unmatched. The CDR3 covers 16 residues. In germline, CDR1 is SEHNR, CDR2 FQNEAQ (reference sequence). In DNA, the CDR3 is TGTGCCAGCAGCCTCCTAGGTCAGGGGGCTCAAGAGACCCAGTACTTC. Amino acid sequence: CASSLLGQGAQETQYF. The whole variable domain, remainder taken from reference TRBV7-9 and TRBJ2-5, is DTGVSQNPRHKITKRGQNVTFRCDPISEHNRLYWYRQTLGQGPEFLTYFQNEAQLEKSRLLSDRFSAERPKGSFSTLEIQRTEQGDSAMYLCASSLLGQGAQETQYFGPGTRLLVL.

The rearrangement uses TRBV27 and TRBJ2-1; 9 bases align to TRBD2. The ends lost 9 bases at V and 8 bases at J; junction bases unmatched: 8. There are 13 residues in the CDR3. Germline values: CDR1 MNHEY, CDR2 SMNVEV (reference sequence). CDR3 loop: CASGRAGGDEQFF. The DNA of the CDR3 is TGTGCCAGTGGAAGAGCGGGAGGAGATGAGCAGTTCTTC.

The chain links TRBV9 to TRBJ2-1, with TRBD2 as a possible D gene (7 bases). Germline lookup yields CDR1 SGDLS and CDR2 YYNGEE. V shed 0 bases and J shed 8 bases, with 15 bases lying between them. The CDR3 covers 15 residues. CDR3 amino acids: CASSVGGGAVDEQFF. The CDR3 bases are TGTGCCAGCAGCGTAGGAGGGGGGGCAGTCGATGAGCAGTTCTTC.

This chain joins TRBV27 and TRBJ2-7; D possibly corresponds to TRBD1 (6 bases). The CDR3 extends over 13 amino acids. CDR1 is MNHEY, CDR2 SMNVEV, per germline (reference sequence). V shed 4 bases and J shed 6 bases, with 13 bases lying between them. The CDR3 loop is CASSSATGFEQYF. Here the CDR3 DNA reads TGTGCCAGCAGTTCTGCCACAGGGTTCGAGCAGTACTTC.